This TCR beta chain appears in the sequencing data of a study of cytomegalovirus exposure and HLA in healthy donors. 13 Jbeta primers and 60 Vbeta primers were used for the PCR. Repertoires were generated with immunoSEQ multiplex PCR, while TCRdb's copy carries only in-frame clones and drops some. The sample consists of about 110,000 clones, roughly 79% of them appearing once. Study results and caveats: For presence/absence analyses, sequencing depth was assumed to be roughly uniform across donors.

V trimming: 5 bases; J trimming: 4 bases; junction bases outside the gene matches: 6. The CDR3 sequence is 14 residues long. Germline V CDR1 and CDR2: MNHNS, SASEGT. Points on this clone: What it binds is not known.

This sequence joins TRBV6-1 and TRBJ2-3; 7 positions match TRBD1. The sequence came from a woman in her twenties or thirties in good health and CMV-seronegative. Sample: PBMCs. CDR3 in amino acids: CASSLQGISDTQYF. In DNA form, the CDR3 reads TGTGCCAGCAGTCTACAGGGGATTTCAGATACGCAGTATTTT.